A selection of T cell receptor beta chains follows, all from one sample in a study of blood T cell repertoires in COVID-19. Data came from immunoSEQ multiplex PCR; TCRdb stores just in-frame clones and leaves some out. The data contain a few hundred thousand clones, more than 80% of them singletons. The specimen was PBMCs or T cells enriched from blood (not recorded which). The receptors here all came from a man younger than 35 who had recovered from COVID-19. The CDR3 runs from the conserved cysteine through the conserved F or W. The D gene is left open where the match is weak. For some rows the clone size is stated as once, few or many, or as a class when expanded; others skip it.

-,TRBJ2-7,TRBV11-3,-,TGTGCCAGCAGCTTAGCAGGCGGGCTCGAGCAGTACTTC,CASSLAGGLEQYF
-,TRBJ2-1,TRBV7-2,-,TGTGCCAGCAGCTTAAGGGGACTCCCCCCTAGGGAGCAGTTCTTC,CASSLRGLPPREQFF
-,TRBJ1-5,TRBV5-6,-,TGTGCCAGCAGCTTGAGCCCGGCGGGGGATCAGCCCCAGCATTTT,CASSLSPAGDQPQHF
once,TRBJ2-3,TRBV10-2,TRBD2,TGCGCCAGCAAATACCTAGCGGGAGGCACAGATACGCAGTATTTT,CASKYLAGGTDTQYF
once,TRBJ2-1,TRBV20-1,-,TGCAGTGCCGCGCCCAATGAGCAGTTCTTC,CSAAPNEQFF
-,TRBJ1-1,TRBV14,TRBD1,TGTGCCAGCAGCCCGACGGGTTTGGGACAGACTGAAGCTTTCTTT,CASSPTGLGQTEAFF
-,TRBJ2-7,TRBV20-1,TRBD2,TGCAGTGCTAGGACTAGCGGGGTCTTCCACTTC,CSARTSGVFHF
-,TRBJ2-7,TRBV28,TRBD2,TGTGCCAGCAAGGGGCGGGAGGAAGCCTACGAGCAGTACTTC,CASKGREEAYEQYF
-,TRBJ1-5,TRBV3-1/TRBV3-2,-,TGTGCCAGCAGCCCGGAGGGAGGCAATCAGCCCCAGCATTTT,CASSPEGGNQPQHF
-,TRBJ1-2,TRBV12-3/TRBV12-4,-,TGTGCCAGCTCCGACCGAGGGAACTATGGCTACACCTTC,CASSDRGNYGYTF
-,TRBJ1-2,TRBV28,-,TGTGCCAGCAGTCGCCCGGCTCCTACGGGGAGCTATGGCTACACCTTC,CASSRPAPTGSYGYTF
-,TRBJ1-2,TRBV28,-,TGTGCCAGCTCACCAGGAGGGTATGGCTACACCTTC,CASSPGGYGYTF
once,TRBJ2-7,TRBV5-4,TRBD2,TGTGCCAGCAGCTTGTGGTCTAGCGGGAGCCCTTTATCCTACGAGCAGTACTTC,CASSLWSSGSPLSYEQYF
-,TRBJ2-1,TRBV5-1,TRBD1,TGCGCCAGCAGCCGGCGCGGGACAGGGATTACCTACAATGAGCAGTTCTTC,CASSRRGTGITYNEQFF
few,TRBJ2-7,TRBV5-1,-,TGCGCCGCTGAGACAGTCAACCCCTACGAGCAGTACTTC,CAAETVNPYEQYF
-,TRBJ2-1,TRBV19,-,TGTGCCAGTACCGGGGGATTAGGCGCGGGGAAACTGAATGAGCAGTTCTTC,CASTGGLGAGKLNEQFF
-,TRBJ1-6,TRBV11-1,TRBD1,TGTGCCAGCAGCCGGACAGGGGTTGACGGGCCCCTCCACTTT,CASSRTGVDGPLHF
-,TRBJ2-2,TRBV27,-,TGTGCCAGCAGTTCTCTCTCAGCGCATCCAATGGGGGAGCTGTTTTTT,CASSSLSAHPMGELFF
-,TRBJ2-7,TRBV10-3,-,TGTGCCATCAGTCCCGGGGGGGACAGCCGATACGAGCAGTACTTC,CAISPGGDSRYEQYF
few,TRBJ2-7,TRBV7-8,-,TGTGCCAGCAGCTTAGACAGGGAAGGGAAACAGTACTTC,CASSLDREGKQYF
-,TRBJ1-2,TRBV2,TRBD1,TGTGCCAGCAGTGTGCGGCAGGGGGAAGGCTACACCTTC,CASSVRQGEGYTF
-,TRBJ1-1,TRBV7-9,-,TGTGCCAGCAGCTTAGGTGCGGGGGACACTGAAGCTTTCTTT,CASSLGAGDTEAFF
once,TRBJ2-7,TRBV19,TRBD2,TGTGCCAGTAGTCCAGGACTAGCGGGAGGACTTTACGAGCAGTACTTC,CASSPGLAGGLYEQYF
-,TRBJ1-2,TRBV5-6,TRBD1,TGTGCCAGCAGCTCGTACAGGGGTGGCTACACCTTC,CASSSYRGGYTF
-,TRBJ2-2,TRBV30,-,TGTGCCTGGAGAAGAGATTCTAACACCGGGGAGCTGTTTTTT,CAWRRDSNTGELFF
-,TRBJ1-2,TRBV10-3,-,TGTGCCATCAGCCTTACTGGAGCCCAGTCACCTAACTATGGCTACACCTTC,CAISLTGAQSPNYGYTF
-,TRBJ1-4,TRBV5-1,TRBD1,TGCGCCAGCAGCTTCAGGGGGACAGGGCGCGCAACTAATGAAAAACTGTTTTTT,CASSFRGTGRATNEKLFF
few,TRBJ1-1,TRBV9,-,TGTGCCAGCAGCCCCCTGGGAGGGATCGCTGAAGCTTTCTTT,CASSPLGGIAEAFF
-,TRBJ1-2,TRBV24-1,TRBD1,TGTGCCACCAGTGATCCGGGACAGAAAACTGGCTACACCTTC,CATSDPGQKTGYTF